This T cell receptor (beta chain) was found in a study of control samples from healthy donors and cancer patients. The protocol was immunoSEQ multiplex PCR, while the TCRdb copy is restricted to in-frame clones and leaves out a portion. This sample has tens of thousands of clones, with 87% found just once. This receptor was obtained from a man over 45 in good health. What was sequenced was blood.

The CDR3 spells CASSLGFNYGYTF. The CDR3 DNA follows: TGTGCCAGCAGCTTAGGATTTAACTATGGCTACACCTTC. The chain joins TRBV7-2 to TRBJ1-2; D uncertain. The CDR3 totals 13 residues. From germline, CDR1 is SGHTA and CDR2 FQGNSA. V dropped 1 base and J dropped 1 base, with 4 bases sitting between them.